The 17 T cell receptor beta chains reported below all come from one sample, sequenced in a study of T cell responses to AZD1222 COVID-19 vaccine. Sequenced by immunoSEQ multiplex PCR; TCRdb stores in-frame clones only, minus some. Among 80,000 to 100,000 clones listed, approximately 85% were seen once. Sample: peripheral blood, taken 28 days after the second AZD1222 dose. The source of these receptors is an adult who received the AZD1222 COVID-19 vaccine.

This chain links TRBV2 with TRBJ1-4, with D tentatively TRBD1 (5 bases). Germline lookup yields CDR1 SNHLY and CDR2 FYNNEI. This CDR3 comprises 14 residues. V was pared by 4 bases and J by 8 bases, with 14 bases between. CDR3 region: CASSARGFREKLFF. Here the CDR3 DNA reads TGTGCCAGCAGTGCGCGGGGGTTTCGGGAAAAACTGTTTTTT.

The chain recombines TRBV5-1 with TRBJ1-4; possible D gene TRBD1, 5 bases. V was cut by 4 bases and J by 0 bases, with 10 bases left in between. The CDR3 extends over 15 amino acids. Germline values: CDR1 SGHRS, CDR2 YFSETQ. In DNA form, the CDR3 reads TGCGCCAGCAGCCCCACAGGCGCAACTAATGAAAAACTGTTTTTT. The encoded protein is CASSPTGATNEKLFF.

In its sample, this clone ranks as medium-sized (0.01 to 0.1%). Other nucleotide sequences from this sample produce the same CDR3. V usage is TRBV18 and J usage is TRBJ1-2, with 10 bases identical to TRBD1. In germline, CDR1 is KGHSH, CDR2 LQKENI. This CDR3 comprises 14 residues. After removal of 6 bases from V and 4 bases from J, the junction contained 5 bases not matched to a gene. CDR3 in DNA: TGTGCCAGCTCGTCCGGGACAGGGGCCTATGGCTACACCTTC. Encoded protein: CASSSGTGAYGYTF.

This clone was detected only once. This sequence joins TRBV10-3 and TRBJ1-2, with D tentatively TRBD1 (5 bases). This CDR3 contains 17 residues. Trimming took 8 bases from V and 0 from J, leaving 22 bases between them. The germline V gene encodes CDR1 ENHRY and CDR2 SYGVKD. The chain's CDR3 is CAIGGTGTWISNYGYTF. The CDR3 bases are TGTGCCATCGGCGGAACCGGGACTTGGATATCTAACTATGGCTACACCTTC.

For the CDR3, the DNA is TGTGCCAGCAGCCGGGGGGGCAATCAGCCCCAGCATTTT. It translates to CASSRGGNQPQHF. The chain joins TRBV27 to TRBJ1-5; tentatively, D is TRBD1 (5 bases). Germline CDR1 MNHEY, CDR2 SMNVEV (reference sequence). V was shortened by 6 bases and J by 2 bases, with 8 bases between the two germline ends. The CDR3 contains 13 residues.

This clone was picked up a small number of times. The chain links TRBV7-9 to TRBJ1-3; D may be TRBD1 (5 bases). The CDR3 runs 15 residues. Germline CDR1 SEHNR, CDR2 FQNEAQ (reference sequence). Trimming took 5 bases from V and 0 from J, leaving 11 bases between them. The CDR3 sequence: CASSQAGFSGNTIYF. DNA of the CDR3: TGTGCCAGCAGCCAAGCAGGGTTCTCTGGAAACACCATATATTTT.

This sequence joins TRBV28 and TRBJ2-1, with D unclear. V dropped 4 bases and J dropped 6 bases, with 7 bases sitting between them. The length of the CDR3 is 12 residues. Germline lookup yields CDR1 MDHEN and CDR2 SYDVKM. Here the CDR3 reads CASSSVLNEQFF. The DNA for the CDR3 is TGTGCCAGCAGTTCTGTGCTCAATGAGCAGTTCTTC.

CDR3 amino acids: CASSLDFGNQPQHF. CDR3 sequence (DNA): TGCGCCAGCAGCTTGGATTTCGGGAATCAGCCCCAGCATTTT. The chain combines TRBV5-1 with TRBJ1-5; D remains ambiguous. V gave up 0 bases and J gave up 4 bases, with 8 bases separating them. CDR3 length equals 14 residues. Germline V gives CDR1 SGHRS, CDR2 YFSETQ.

The rearrangement links TRBV7-2 to TRBJ2-2, with D maybe TRBD2 (5 bases). Germline V lookup: CDR1 SGHTA, CDR2 FQGNSA. V was cut by 8 bases and J by 1 base, with 11 bases left in between. This CDR3 is 14 amino acids long. CDR3 sequence reads: CASGRTRNTGELFF. Written as DNA, the CDR3 is TGTGCCAGCGGAAGAACTAGGAACACCGGGGAGCTGTTTTTT.

This chain connects TRBV3-1 (or the pseudogene TRBV3-2) to TRBJ2-2, with D possibly TRBD1 on 5 matching bases. CDR1 is LGHDT and CDR2 is YNNKEL in the germline V gene (reference sequence). The CDR3 covers 15 residues. V lost 0 bases to trimming and J lost 5 bases, with 10 bases between them. The CDR3: CASSQEVQATGELFF. In DNA form, the CDR3 reads TGTGCCAGCAGCCAAGAAGTACAGGCAACCGGGGAGCTGTTTTTT.

This sequence joins TRBV6-5 and TRBJ1-2; D is undetermined. The CDR3 contains 14 residues. The germline gives CDR1 MNHEY, CDR2 SVGAGI. Trimming left V 6 bases short and J 0 bases short, with 11 bases between. The CDR3 sequence: CASSQGITNYGYTF. CDR3 DNA: TGTGCCAGCAGCCAAGGAATCACTAACTATGGCTACACCTTC.

The rearrangement joins TRBV6-4 to TRBJ2-1; D is possibly TRBD1 (6 bases). There are 12 residues in the CDR3. Germline V gene data show CDR1 as MRHNA and CDR2 as SNTAGT. With 5 bases removed from V and 5 bases from J, the gap between germline ends came to 7 bases. In DNA form, the CDR3 reads TGTGCCAGCAGTACAGGGAACAATGAGCAGTTCTTC. Translation gives CASSTGNNEQFF.

This clone occurred once. CDR3 coding DNA: TGTGCCAGCAGCGTAGAGGCCCCGGGTACTGGAAACACCATATATTTT. Residues: CASSVEAPGTGNTIYF. The V and J genes are TRBV9 and TRBJ1-3; no reliable D call. Germline V gene sequence: CDR1 SGDLS, CDR2 YYNGEE. Deletions cut 0 bases from V and 2 bases from J, with 12 bases between. The CDR3 spans 16 residues.

This rearrangement joins TRBV4-2 to TRBJ1-2; possible D gene TRBD1, 5 bases. The germline CDR1 and CDR2 sequences are LGHNA and YNFKEQ. V was cut by 0 bases and J by 7 bases, with 12 bases left in between. The CDR3 runs 14 residues. The CDR3 here is CASSQDPQGSGYTF. The CDR3 DNA is TGTGCCAGCAGCCAAGATCCCCAGGGTTCTGGCTACACCTTC.

The chain carries TRBV6-5 and TRBJ1-1, with D tentatively TRBD1 (6 bases). The germline gives CDR1 MNHEY, CDR2 SVGAGI. Trimming took 10 bases from V and 0 from J, leaving 15 bases between them. The CDR3 totals 14 residues. CDR3 loop: CATVTGHLNTEAFF. CDR3 coding DNA: TGTGCCACGGTGACGGGACACCTGAACACTGAAGCTTTCTTT.

This chain links TRBV28 with TRBJ1-2; 7 bases match TRBD1. The V gene end was trimmed by 5 bases and the J gene end by 4 bases; junction bases not matched to a gene: 4. Germline CDR1 and CDR2: MDHEN and SYDVKM. This CDR3 contains 13 residues. The CDR3 DNA is TGTGCCAGCAGTACAGGGGAGGTCTATGGCTACACCTTC. Its protein product is CASSTGEVYGYTF.

V gene TRBV9 combines with J gene TRBJ1-5, with 8 bases matching TRBD1. The V and J ends lost 0 bases and 4 bases, in that order; junction bases with no gene match: 0. CDR3 length: 14 residues. Germline V CDR1 and CDR2: SGDLS, YYNGEE. Here the CDR3 reads CASSVGTGNQPQHF. The CDR3 coding sequence is TGTGCCAGCAGCGTAGGGACAGGGAATCAGCCCCAGCATTTT.